These T cell receptor beta chains were read from a single sample in a study of blood T cell repertoires in COVID-19. The assay was immunoSEQ multiplex PCR, and TCRdb's table has in-frame clones only and misses some. This repertoire shows some 76,000 clones, around 80% found once; its top ten account for 15% to 20%. Input material: peripheral blood. The receptors come from an older woman with acute or convalescent COVID-19. Both conserved end residues are part of each CDR3. The D gene is left open where the match is weak. Only some rows state a clone size, as once, few, many or a class for expanded clones.

v_call	clone_size	d_call	j_call	cdr3_nt	cdr3_aa
TRBV5-4	.	TRBD1	TRBJ2-2	TGTGCCAGCAGCTTGGGTCAGGGGGCGGGACCCGGGGAGCTGTTTTTT	CASSLGQGAGPGELFF
TRBV6-1	.	.	TRBJ2-2	TGTGCCAGCAGTGAATTCGGGGGAAGATCCACCGGGGAGCTGTTTTTT	CASSEFGGRSTGELFF
TRBV29-1	.	TRBD1	TRBJ1-1	TGCAGCGTTGACGAGGGACAGCAACCCACTGAAGCTTTCTTT	CSVDEGQQPTEAFF
TRBV5-6	.	TRBD1	TRBJ1-2	TGTGCCAGCAGCTTAGGACAGGAACTCTATGGCTACACCTTC	CASSLGQELYGYTF
TRBV5-4	few	.	TRBJ1-1	TGTGCCAGCAGCCGTCAGGGGCCTGAAGCTTTCTTT	CASSRQGPEAFF
TRBV2	once	TRBD2	TRBJ2-5	TGTGCCAGCAGTGAAGTGGGGGTCGCGGGGGAAGAGACCCAGTACTTC	CASSEVGVAGEETQYF
TRBV19	.	.	TRBJ2-5	TGTGCCAGTAGTCGAGGGACAAATGAAGAGACCCAGTACTTC	CASSRGTNEETQYF
TRBV27	.	TRBD1	TRBJ2-1	TGTGCCAGCGGACCCCGGGGACAGGGCTACAATGAGCAGTTCTTC	CASGPRGQGYNEQFF
TRBV7-9	.	TRBD1	TRBJ2-4	TGTGCCAGCAGCTTAATATTCGGGACAGAGCTTTTAGCCAAAAACATTCAGTACTTC	CASSLIFGTELLAKNIQYF
TRBV11-2	.	TRBD2	TRBJ2-3	TGTGCCAGCAGCTCCATAGCGGGGGTAAACACAGATACGCAGTATTTT	CASSSIAGVNTDTQYF
TRBV7-8	.	.	TRBJ1-1	TGTGCCAGCAGCTTAGTTTCTGGCAGGAACACTGAAGCTTTCTTT	CASSLVSGRNTEAFF
TRBV29-1	.	TRBD1	TRBJ1-1	TGCAGCGTTTTCGGGACAGGGTACCACACTGAAGCTTTCTTT	CSVFGTGYHTEAFF
TRBV4-3	.	TRBD1	TRBJ2-7	TGCGCCAGCAGCCGGGACAGGGGCGCCGAGCAGTACTTC	CASSRDRGAEQYF
TRBV29-1	.	TRBD1	TRBJ2-7	TGCAGCGTAACAGGGGTCGATCTAAACTACGAGCAGTACTTC	CSVTGVDLNYEQYF
TRBV7-9	.	TRBD1	TRBJ1-5	TGTGCCAGCAGCTCCGGGACAGGGTTCGGCAATCAGCCCCAGCATTTT	CASSSGTGFGNQPQHF
TRBV6-5	.	.	TRBJ2-1	TGTGCCAGCTGCTTGGGACAAACCGGGGAGCAGTTCTTC	CASCLGQTGEQFF
TRBV7-2	.	.	TRBJ1-3	TGTGCCAGCAGCCAAAACAGGGCTGGAAACACCATATATTTT	CASSQNRAGNTIYF
TRBV15	few	.	TRBJ2-5	TGTGCCACCAGCAGACTTCAAGAGACCCAGTACTTC	CATSRLQETQYF
TRBV18	.	TRBD1	TRBJ1-3	TGTGCCAGCTCACTACAGGGGTACGGCGGAAACACCATATATTTT	CASSLQGYGGNTIYF
TRBV7-9	few	TRBD1	TRBJ2-3	TGTGCCAGCAGCTTAGGCACGCTGACAGGGGCAGATACGCAGTATTTT	CASSLGTLTGADTQYF
TRBV10-3	.	.	TRBJ2-5	TGTGCCATCAGTGAGCCGCCCGGGCAAGAGACCCAGTACTTC	CAISEPPGQETQYF
TRBV5-1	.	TRBD1	TRBJ1-5	TGCGCCAGCAGACAGGGGGCGGATCAGCCCCAGCATTTT	CASRQGADQPQHF
TRBV7-6	.	.	TRBJ2-1	TGTGCCAGCAGCCCTCAGGTCTACAATGAGCAGTTCTTC	CASSPQVYNEQFF
TRBV27	.	TRBD1	TRBJ1-1	TGTGCCAGCAGCTTCCGGGACAGGGGCGAAGCTTTCTTT	CASSFRDRGEAFF
TRBV6-1	.	TRBD1	TRBJ2-1	TGTGCCAGCAGAGAATTGACCGGGACAGGAGGGAATGAGCAGTTCTTC	CASRELTGTGGNEQFF
TRBV6-5	.	.	TRBJ1-5	TGTGCCAGTATGACAGGTCTTAATCAGCCCCAGCATTTT	CASMTGLNQPQHF
TRBV28	.	TRBD2	TRBJ2-5	TGTGCCAGCAGTCCCAACAGACTAGCGGGGAACCAAGAGACCCAGTACTTC	CASSPNRLAGNQETQYF
TRBV7-3	.	TRBD1	TRBJ1-2	TGTGCCAGCAGCTTTAGACAGGGTGGGGGCTACACCTTC	CASSFRQGGGYTF
TRBV19	.	TRBD1	TRBJ1-5	TGTGCCAGTATGCCTAGCGACAGGGGGTATAATCAGCCCCAGCATTTT	CASMPSDRGYNQPQHF
TRBV7-9	.	TRBD1	TRBJ1-2	TGTGCCAGCAGCCTTCTGGACAGGGGGTTCTATGGCTACACCTTC	CASSLLDRGFYGYTF
TRBV30	.	TRBD1	TRBJ1-4	TGTGCCTGGAGTGTAGGGACAGCGAATGAAAAACTGTTTTTT	CAWSVGTANEKLFF
TRBV5-1	.	.	TRBJ2-6	TGCGCCACCTCGATTGTAGCTGGGGCCAACGTCCTGACTTTC	CATSIVAGANVLTF
TRBV13	.	.	TRBJ2-2	TGTGCCAGCAGCTTAGTCGGACAGATAACCGGGGAGCTGTTTTTT	CASSLVGQITGELFF
TRBV4-1	once	TRBD1	TRBJ2-6	TGCGCCAGCAGCCGACAGACAGGGAACACTGGGGCCAACGTCCTGACTTTC	CASSRQTGNTGANVLTF
TRBV6-4	.	TRBD1	TRBJ2-7	TGTGCCAGCACGCCCCCAACCCGAGACAGGGTGTGGGGGCAGTACTTC	CASTPPTRDRVWGQYF
TRBV5-5	.	TRBD2	TRBJ2-5	TGTGCCAGCAGCTTGGAGCGGGGTAGAGAGGAGACCCAGTACTTC	CASSLERGREETQYF
TRBV5-4	.	.	TRBJ2-3	TGTGCCAGCAGCTTGACAGGCTCTAGCACAGATACGCAGTATTTT	CASSLTGSSTDTQYF
TRBV5-1	.	TRBD2	TRBJ2-1	TGCGCCAGCAGCTTAGGACTAGATGGGTATGAGCAGTTCTTC	CASSLGLDGYEQFF
TRBV3-1/TRBV3-2	.	TRBD2	TRBJ2-2	TGTGCCAGCAGCCAAGAAGTGGGAGCGGGGCAGTTCGGGGAGCTGTTTTTT	CASSQEVGAGQFGELFF
TRBV30	.	TRBD2	TRBJ2-4	TGTGCCTGGAGCCGGTTAGGACTAGCGGGGACATTTGGCAAAAACATTCAGTACTTC	CAWSRLGLAGTFGKNIQYF
TRBV19	.	TRBD1	TRBJ2-7	TGTGCCAGTAGTATCGACAGGGAAGCGCAGTACTTC	CASSIDREAQYF
TRBV19	.	.	TRBJ1-1	TGTGCCAGTAAAAAGTCAGTTAACACTGAAGCTTTCTTT	CASKKSVNTEAFF
TRBV30	few	.	TRBJ1-6	TGTGCCTGGAGTCGGGCAGGGGAAGGTAATTCACCCCTCCACTTT	CAWSRAGEGNSPLHF
TRBV14	.	.	TRBJ1-1	TGTGCCAGCAGCCAAGATCCATTCTATTGGGCTTTCTTT	CASSQDPFYWAFF
TRBV19	once	.	TRBJ1-3	TGTGCCAGTAGTATAGGGGAGACCGGCTCTGGAAACACCATATATTTT	CASSIGETGSGNTIYF
TRBV7-2	few	.	TRBJ2-2	TGTGCCAGCAGCTGGCGGGCCTCGAACACCGGGGAGCTGTTTTTT	CASSWRASNTGELFF
TRBV3-1/TRBV3-2	.	TRBD1	TRBJ1-6	TGTGCCAGCAGCCTACAGGGGTATAATTCACCCCTCCACTTT	CASSLQGYNSPLHF